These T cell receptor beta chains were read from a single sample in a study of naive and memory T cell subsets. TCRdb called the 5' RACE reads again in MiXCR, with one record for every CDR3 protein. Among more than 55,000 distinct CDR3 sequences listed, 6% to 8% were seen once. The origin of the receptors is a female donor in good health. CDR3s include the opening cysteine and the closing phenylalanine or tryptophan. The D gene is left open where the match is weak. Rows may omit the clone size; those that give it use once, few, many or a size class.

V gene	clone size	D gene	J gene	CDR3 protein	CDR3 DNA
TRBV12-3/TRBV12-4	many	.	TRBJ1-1	CASSWGRNTEAFF	TGTGCCAGCAGTTGGGGGAGGAACACTGAAGCTTTCTTT
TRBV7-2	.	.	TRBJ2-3	CASSLRGGASDTQYF	TGTGCCAGCAGCTTAAGAGGGGGGGCCTCCGATACGCAGTATTTT
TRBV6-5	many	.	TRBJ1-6	CASSRSPTNSPLHF	TGTGCCAGCAGTCGATCGCCCACAAATTCACCCCTCCACTTT
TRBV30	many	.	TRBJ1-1	CARRSLQNTEAFF	TGTGCCCGGAGGAGCTTACAGAACACTGAAGCTTTCTTT
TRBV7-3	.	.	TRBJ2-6	CASCKEGAGANVLTF	TGTGCCAGCTGCAAAGAGGGGGCTGGGGCCAACGTCCTGACTTTC
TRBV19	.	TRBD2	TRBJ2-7	CASSNKAGDYYEQYF	TGTGCCAGTAGTAATAAAGCGGGGGACTACTACGAGCAGTACTTC
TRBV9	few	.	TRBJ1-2	CASSSQGDLWNYGYTF	TGTGCCAGCAGTTCCCAAGGGGACCTCTGGAACTATGGCTACACCTTC
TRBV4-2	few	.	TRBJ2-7	CVSSQATRGASYEQYF	TGTGTCAGCAGCCAAGCGACACGGGGTGCATCCTACGAGCAGTACTTC
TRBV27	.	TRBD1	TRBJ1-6	CASSQSGQGDTSPLHF	TGTGCCAGCAGTCAATCCGGGCAGGGGGATACTTCACCCCTCCACTTT
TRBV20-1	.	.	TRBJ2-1	CSSRKGGANEQFF	TGCAGTAGTCGGAAGGGGGGGGCAAATGAGCAGTTCTTC
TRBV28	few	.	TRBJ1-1	CASSLATYTEAFF	TGTGCCAGCAGCCTAGCCACATACACTGAAGCTTTCTTT
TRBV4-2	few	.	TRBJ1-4	CASSQDGTNEKLFF	TGTGCCAGCAGCCAAGATGGGACGAATGAAAAACTGTTTTTT
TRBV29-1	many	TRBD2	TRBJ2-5	CSVGPSGGGWGETQYF	TGCAGCGTTGGGCCTAGCGGGGGTGGCTGGGGAGAGACCCAGTACTTC
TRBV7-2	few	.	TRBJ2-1	CASSVRSVSYNEQFF	TGTGCCAGCAGCGTCCGTAGCGTCAGCTACAATGAGCAGTTCTTC
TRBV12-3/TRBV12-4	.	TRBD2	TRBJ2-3	CASTLGLGRGTQYF	TGTGCCAGCACCCTGGGACTAGGGAGGGGTACGCAGTATTTT
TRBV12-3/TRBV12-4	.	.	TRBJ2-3	CASSLAQLRTDTQYF	TGTGCCAGCAGTTTAGCGCAGCTCCGCACAGATACGCAGTATTTT
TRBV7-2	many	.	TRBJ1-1	CASSLRSRETFF	TGTGCCAGCAGCTTAAGGTCCCGGGAAACTTTCTTT
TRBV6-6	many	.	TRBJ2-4	CASIPGLGAKNIQYF	TGTGCCAGCATACCGGGCCTCGGGGCCAAAAACATTCAGTACTTC
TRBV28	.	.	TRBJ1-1	CASRGGNGGNTEAFF	TGTGCCAGCAGAGGGGGAAATGGGGGGAACACTGAAGCTTTCTTT
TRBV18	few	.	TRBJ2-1	CASSPLSYNEQFF	TGTGCCAGCTCACCCCTTTCCTACAATGAGCAGTTCTTC
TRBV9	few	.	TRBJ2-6	CASSVVGSGANVLTF	TGTGCCAGCAGCGTAGTGGGGTCTGGGGCCAACGTCCTGACTTTC
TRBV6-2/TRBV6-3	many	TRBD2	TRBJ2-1	CASVGTSGYNEQFF	TGTGCCAGCGTTGGGACTAGCGGCTACAATGAGCAGTTCTTC
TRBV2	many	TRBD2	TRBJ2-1	CAIDTSGGGNEQFF	TGTGCCATCGATACTAGCGGGGGAGGCAATGAGCAGTTCTTC
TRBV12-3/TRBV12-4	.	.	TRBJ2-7	CASSWGAPHEQYF	TGTGCCAGCAGTTGGGGGGCCCCCCACGAGCAGTACTTC
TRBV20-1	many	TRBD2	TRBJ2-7	CSARLAGGHYEQYF	TGCAGTGCTAGGTTAGCGGGGGGGCACTACGAGCAGTACTTC
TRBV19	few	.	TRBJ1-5	CASSPDSVYQPQHF	TGTGCCAGTAGCCCGGACAGCGTCTATCAGCCCCAGCATTTT
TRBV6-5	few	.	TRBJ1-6	CASGLNSPLHF	TGTGCCAGCGGGCTAAATTCACCCCTCCACTTT
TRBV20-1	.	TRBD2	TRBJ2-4	CSAPRLAGGQKAKNIQYF	TGCAGTGCCCCCCGACTAGCGGGGGGCCAAAAAGCCAAAAACATTCAGTACTTC
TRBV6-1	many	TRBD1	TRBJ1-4	CASAGTGNEKLFF	TGTGCCAGCGCCGGGACAGGGAACGAAAAACTGTTTTTT
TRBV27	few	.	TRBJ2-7	CASSLSISYEQYF	TGTGCCAGCAGTTTATCGATCTCCTACGAGCAGTACTTC
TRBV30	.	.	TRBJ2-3	CAWADSFVTQYF	TGTGCCTGGGCGGACAGTTTTGTCACGCAGTATTTT
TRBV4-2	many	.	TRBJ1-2	CASSQGDNYGYTF	TGTGCCAGCAGCCAAGGTGATAACTATGGCTACACCTTC
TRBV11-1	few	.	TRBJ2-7	CASSSYGLDSYEQYF	TGTGCCAGCAGCTCCTACGGTCTAGACTCCTACGAGCAGTACTTC
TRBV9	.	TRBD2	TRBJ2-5	CASSVESGDETQYF	TGTGCCAGCAGCGTAGAGAGCGGGGACGAGACCCAGTACTTC
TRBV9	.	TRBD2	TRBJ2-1	CASSAQSGGGASYNEQFF	TGTGCCAGCAGCGCCCAATCCGGCGGGGGGGCCTCCTACAATGAGCAGTTCTTC